These T cell receptor beta chains were read from a single sample in a study of cytomegalovirus exposure and HLA in healthy donors. TCRdb keeps only in-frame clones here, not all; method: immunoSEQ multiplex PCR. The sample has about 190,000 clones, 65% to 85% seen once; the top ten hold 1.5% to 2%. Sequenced: PBMCs. These receptors came from a man aged 18 to 30 in good health and CMV-seronegative. The CDR3 runs from the conserved cysteine through the conserved F or W. Each record gives: D gene, V gene, clone size, J gene, CDR3 DNA, CDR3 protein. A D gene is named only where the DNA matches it firmly. Some rows mark clone size as missing; the rest say once, few, many or name a class of expanded clone.

TRBD1	TRBV9	NA	TRBJ1-1	TGTGCCAGCAGCGTATACCCCCGAAACAGGGGAGGCACTGAAGCTTTCTTT	CASSVYPRNRGGTEAFF
TRBD2	TRBV27	NA	TRBJ2-5	TGTGCCAGCAGTTCCGGTGGCGGGAGGGGAGAGACCCAGTACTTC	CASSSGGGRGETQYF
NA	TRBV2	NA	TRBJ2-2	TGTGCCAGCACCCAGGTTGGGAACACCGGGGAGCTGTTTTTT	CASTQVGNTGELFF
NA	TRBV9	NA	TRBJ1-2	TGTGCCAGCAGCGTAGATATCTCCGGGGTTGGCTACACCTTC	CASSVDISGVGYTF
NA	TRBV5-6	NA	TRBJ1-3	TGTGCCAGCAGCTTGGGTAACTCTGGAAACACCATATATTTT	CASSLGNSGNTIYF
NA	TRBV7-2	NA	TRBJ2-2	TGTGCCAGCAGTACGTCAACTAGTATGAACACCGGGGAGCTGTTTTTT	CASSTSTSMNTGELFF
NA	TRBV7-2	NA	TRBJ1-4	TGTGCCAGCAGCCCCCCGTTGAGGGCCGGCCTGTTTTTT	CASSPPLRAGLFF
NA	TRBV7-9	NA	TRBJ1-2	TGTGCCAGCAGCCATACCGGGACAAACAACTATGGCTACACCTTC	CASSHTGTNNYGYTF
TRBD1	TRBV27	NA	TRBJ2-5	TGTGCCAGCAGTTTATGGGACAGTCCACAAGAGACCCAGTACTTC	CASSLWDSPQETQYF
NA	TRBV25-1	NA	TRBJ1-1	TGTGCCAGCAGTGAATCTGGGGCGACTGAAGCTTTCTTT	CASSESGATEAFF
TRBD1	TRBV4-1	NA	TRBJ1-2	TGCGCCAGCAGCCAAGATCGGACAGGGAGGGGCTACACCTTC	CASSQDRTGRGYTF
TRBD1	TRBV18	NA	TRBJ2-7	TGTGCCAGCTCACCAGGGGACAGGGGGCCTCAAATTGCCTACGAGCAGTACTTC	CASSPGDRGPQIAYEQYF
NA	TRBV13	NA	TRBJ2-1	TGTGCCAGCAGCACAGATACCTACAATGAGCAGTTCTTC	CASSTDTYNEQFF
NA	TRBV5-5	NA	TRBJ1-2	TGTGCCAGCAGCCAACTCGACAGCTCTAACTATGGCTACACCTTC	CASSQLDSSNYGYTF
TRBD1	TRBV2	few	TRBJ2-7	TGTGCCAGCACCCCGAGGGGTGACAGGGGGTCTGCCTACGAGCAGTACTTC	CASTPRGDRGSAYEQYF
NA	TRBV19	NA	TRBJ2-7	TGTGCCAGTAGGGACAACTCCTACGAGCAGTACTTC	CASRDNSYEQYF
TRBD2	TRBV11-1	NA	TRBJ2-7	TGTGCCAGCAGCTGGGCTAGCGGGATGGCTGAGCAGTACTTC	CASSWASGMAEQYF
NA	TRBV5-6	NA	TRBJ2-3	TGTGCCAGCAGCCCGGGAACAGATACGCAGTATTTT	CASSPGTDTQYF
NA	TRBV7-9	NA	TRBJ1-4	TGTGCCAGCAGCTTAGTATGGGAGAATGAAAAACTGTTTTTT	CASSLVWENEKLFF
TRBD2	TRBV2	few	TRBJ2-1	TGTGCCAGCCGGGGGGGGACCAGCTCCTACAATGAGCAGTTCTTC	CASRGGTSSYNEQFF
NA	TRBV5-1	NA	TRBJ2-3	TGCGCCAGCAGCTTGGGGGGGCGGGAGTCGGATACGCAGTATTTT	CASSLGGRESDTQYF
TRBD2	TRBV4-1	once	TRBJ2-5	TGCGCCAGCAGCCAGGGGTTGTTAGCGGGGTCGAAAGAGACCCAGTACTTC	CASSQGLLAGSKETQYF
TRBD2	TRBV11-2	NA	TRBJ2-7	TGTGCCAGCAGCTTAGACTTGGGGGGGGAGCAGTACTTC	CASSLDLGGEQYF
NA	TRBV11-3	once	TRBJ2-1	TGTGCCAGCAGCTTGGAGGGACCGGAGCAGTTCTTC	CASSLEGPEQFF
TRBD2	TRBV4-2	NA	TRBJ2-5	TGTGCCAGCAGCCAAGATGCCGGGAGGCGACGGGAAAGTGAGACCCAGTACTTC	CASSQDAGRRRESETQYF
TRBD1	TRBV5-1	NA	TRBJ2-1	TGCGCCAGCACGCAGGGACAGTTATACAATGAGCAGTTCTTC	CASTQGQLYNEQFF